The 7 T cell receptor beta chains in this list originate from one sample, sequenced in a study of T cell changes during pregnancy in multiple sclerosis. Sequenced by immunoSEQ multiplex PCR; TCRdb stores in-frame clones only, minus some. The data hold roughly 69,000 clones, with 90% to 95% observed a single time. Specimen: peripheral blood, collected after pregnancy. These receptors were taken from a female donor with multiple sclerosis, enrolled in a pregnancy study.

V and J are TRBV18 and TRBJ2-7, with a tentative D call TRBD2 (6 bases). Germline CDR1 reads KGHSH; CDR2 reads LQKENI. This CDR3 has 13 amino acids. Trimming removed 3 bases at V and 3 bases at J, with 9 bases between. The CDR3 reads CASSPKAGYEQYF. CDR3 sequence (DNA): TGTGCCAGCTCACCGAAAGCGGGCTACGAGCAGTACTTC.

The rearrangement uses TRBV6-1 and TRBJ2-7; D gene uncertain. Trimming removed 2 bases at V and 3 bases at J, with 14 bases between. The germline CDR1 and CDR2 sequences are MNHNS and SASEGT. The CDR3 is made up of 15 amino acids. The CDR3 DNA reads as TGTGCCAGCAGTGAATGGTCCCGGCAGGACTACGAGCAGTACTTC. It is translated as CASSEWSRQDYEQYF.

The chain joins TRBV7-2 to TRBJ2-5, with 12 bases matching TRBD2. The V and J ends lost 4 bases and 5 bases, in that order; junction bases with no gene match: 5. Looked up from germline, CDR1 is SGHTA and CDR2 is FQGNSA. The CDR3 is made up of 15 amino acids. For the CDR3, the DNA is TGTGCCAGCAGCTCCAGGACTAGCGGGAAGGAGACCCAGTACTTC. The encoded protein is CASSSRTSGKETQYF.

The chain combines TRBV2 with TRBJ2-3; tentatively, D is TRBD1 (5 bases). The V end was cut by 11 bases, the J end by 5 bases, with 14 bases between. Germline V CDR1 and CDR2: SNHLY, FYNNEI. The length of the CDR3 is 12 residues. This chain's CDR3 is CASQRGKDTQYF. The DNA for the CDR3 is TGTGCCTCCCAAAGGGGTAAAGATACGCAGTATTTT.

This sequence joins TRBV5-1 and TRBJ2-7; 10 positions agree with TRBD2. This CDR3 comprises 16 residues. Trimming at V came to 4 bases and at J to 6 bases, leaving 13 bases not matched to a gene. Germline assignment: CDR1 SGHRS and CDR2 YFSETQ. CDR3 sequence (DNA): TGCGCCAGCAGCCGTCGGGCAGCGGGAGGGCCGGGCGAGCAGTACTTC. This sequence encodes CASSRRAAGGPGEQYF.

The rearrangement uses TRBV11-2 and TRBJ2-1, with 8 bases aligning to TRBD2. This CDR3 spans 15 amino acids. With V trimmed by 4 bases and J by 3 bases, 5 bases remained unmatched. The germline gives CDR1 SGHAT, CDR2 FQNNGV. The CDR3 spells CASSSSGWNYNEQFF. The CDR3 nucleotides are TGTGCCAGCAGCTCTAGCGGGTGGAACTACAATGAGCAGTTCTTC.

V is TRBV2 and J is TRBJ2-7, with 9 bases fitting TRBD2. Trimming cost V 10 bases and J 2 bases; bases outside gene matches: 3. The CDR3 is 12 residues long. CDR1 is SNHLY, CDR2 FYNNEI, per germline. The CDR3 reads CATASGAYEQYF. CDR3 sequence (DNA): TGTGCCACCGCTAGCGGGGCCTACGAGCAGTACTTC.